These T cell receptor beta chains were read from a single sample in a study of blood T cells in healthy people across ages. MiXCR was run by TCRdb on the 5' RACE reads, yielding one entry per CDR3 protein. The sample contains about 1.8 million distinct CDR3 sequences, approximately 50% of which appear only once. Material: blood. These receptors were collected from a woman aged 40 to 50 in good health. Both conserved end residues are part of each CDR3. A D gene is named only where the DNA matches it firmly. Size values are once, few and many counts, or a class for expanded clones, and some rows have none.

J,V,D,size,CDR3
NA,TRBV3-1,TRBD2,few,CASSQEGLAGENSYEQYF
TRBJ1-6,TRBV7-6,NA,NA,CASSLMDGGPGHNSPLHF
TRBJ1-2,TRBV20-1,TRBD1,NA,CSAVEGADGYTF
TRBJ2-3,TRBV12-3/TRBV12-4,NA,NA,CASSLLGTGTDTQYF
TRBJ2-3,TRBV5-5,TRBD2,NA,CASSSVSGRGLSTDTQYF
TRBJ2-5,TRBV6-2/TRBV6-3,NA,few,CASRTGRSPQETQYF
TRBJ1-2,TRBV28,NA,once,CASRSGGTKSYGYTF
TRBJ2-1,TRBV4-1,NA,few,CASDDWGGGEQFF
TRBJ1-6,TRBV25-1,TRBD1,few,CASSEYVGSGTANSPLHF
TRBJ2-1,TRBV4-3,NA,NA,CASSQDAGSGNEQFF
TRBJ2-3,TRBV7-2,TRBD1,few,CASSLVGTGGSDTQYF
TRBJ2-7,TRBV15,TRBD1,NA,CATGTGTGIYEQYF
TRBJ2-5,TRBV4-3,TRBD1,NA,CASSQLRTGANQETQYF
TRBJ2-5,TRBV7-3,NA,NA,CASSLMGYRVNEQYF
TRBJ1-4,TRBV10-3,TRBD1,few,CAISDGTGGKKLFF